This T cell receptor (beta chain) was profiled in a study of siplizumab effects on memory and regulatory T cells. Notes on the study in general: Memory cells that were CD4+ and unstimulated gave rise to alloreactive sequences, which siplizumab significantly reduced. In roughly 80-96% of proliferating CD4+ or CD8+ clones, a naive or memory phenotype could not be assigned. There were only a minor fraction of alloreactive clones that mapped to unstimulated subsets. The apparent diversity of naive T cells exceeded that of memory cells, and naive T cells seemed to make a major contribution to the alloresponse.

The CDR3 is 14 residues long. Trimming at V came to 6 bases and at J to 6 bases, leaving 11 bases not matched to a gene. Germline V gives CDR1 SGHTA, CDR2 FQGNSA. The protocol was immunoSEQ multiplex PCR, while the TCRdb copy is restricted to in-frame clones and leaves out a portion. Among 100,000 to 110,000 clones listed, 75% to 95% were seen once. As for this clone: Its target is unknown.

The chain uses TRBV7-2 and TRBJ2-7; 7 bases are shared with TRBD2. Sequenced material: CD4+ T cells sorted from blood. This clonotype originated in a human donor in good health. CDR3 nucleotide sequence: TGTGCCAGCAGACGCCAACTAGCGCCTCTCGAGCAGTACTTC. It translates to CASRRQLAPLEQYF.